Below are 29 T cell receptor beta chains sequenced from a single sample in a study of T cell changes during pregnancy in multiple sclerosis. Sequencing used immunoSEQ multiplex PCR; TCRdb keeps in-frame clones, though not all of them. The profile shows 100,000 or so clones, approximately 94% of them singletons. Sequences were derived from peripheral blood, sampled in the third trimester of pregnancy. The origin of the receptors is a female donor with multiple sclerosis, enrolled in a pregnancy study.

This clone was observed a single time. The rearrangement links TRBV7-9 to TRBJ2-7; 8 bases are shared with TRBD1. Germline V gene lookup returns CDR1 SEHNR and CDR2 FQNEAQ (reference sequence). V lost 4 bases, J lost 4 bases, and 9 bases stayed unmatched. The CDR3 is 15 residues long. The DNA of the CDR3 is TGTGCCAGCAGCTCTCCAGGGGGCGCAGGGTACGAGCAGTACTTC. This sequence encodes CASSSPGGAGYEQYF.

The chain combines TRBV7-8 with TRBJ2-2, with 9 bases fitting TRBD1. The CDR3 extends over 18 amino acids. Trimming removed 5 bases from V and 2 bases from J; junction bases left unmatched: 12. Per germline, CDR1 SGHVS and CDR2 FQNEAQ. The CDR3: CASSLKTGGASNTGELFF. The CDR3, as DNA: TGTGCCAGCAGCCTGAAAACAGGGGGCGCGTCAAACACCGGGGAGCTGTTTTTT.

The J gene is TRBJ2-1, the V gene TRBV15; 7 nucleotides align to TRBD1. This CDR3 is built from 17 residues. J lost 1 base, V lost 3 bases, and 9 bases had no gene match. The germline V gene encodes CDR1 LNHNV and CDR2 YYDKDF (reference sequence). CDR3 sequence: CATSSRRGSLSYNEQFF. The CDR3 nucleotides read TGTGCCACCAGCAGCCGCAGGGGGAGCCTATCCTACAATGAGCAGTTCTTC.

This chain connects TRBV15 to TRBJ2-1; 7 bases are a match to TRBD2. V was pared by 1 base and J by 9 bases, with 6 bases of the junction left unmatched. CDR3 length equals 14 residues. CDR1 and CDR2 from the germline V gene are LNHNV and YYDKDF (reference sequence). DNA for the CDR3: TGTGCCACCAGCAGAGCGCCCACTAGCGTTGAGCAGTTCTTC. It specifies CATSRAPTSVEQFF.

This sequence joins TRBV7-2 and TRBJ1-5; D uncertain. V shed 5 bases and J shed 0 bases, with 8 bases lying between them. From germline, CDR1 is SGHTA and CDR2 FQGNSA. This CDR3 region has 14 residues. The CDR3 loop reads CASSIQISNQPQHF. In DNA, the CDR3 is TGTGCCAGCAGCATACAGATTAGCAATCAGCCCCAGCATTTT.

This clone appeared a single time. V gene TRBV9 combines with J gene TRBJ2-1, with 7 bases lining up with TRBD2. V trimming: 0 bases; J trimming: 4 bases; junction bases outside the gene matches: 1. Per the germline V gene, CDR1 is SGDLS and CDR2 is YYNGEE. The CDR3 contains 14 residues. CDR3 DNA: TGTGCCAGCAGCGTAGGGGGAGGGTACAATGAGCAGTTCTTC. Its translation is CASSVGGGYNEQFF.

V is TRBV19 and J is TRBJ2-5, with D perhaps TRBD1 (6 bases). V was trimmed by 9 bases and J by 2 bases, leaving 13 bases between them. This CDR3 spans 13 amino acids. CDR1 is LNHDA and CDR2 is SQIVND in the germline V gene (reference sequence). The CDR3 is CASVRDTQETQYF. Written as DNA, the CDR3 is TGTGCCAGCGTTCGGGACACACAAGAGACCCAGTACTTC.

This clone was seen a single time. The V gene is TRBV19, the J gene TRBJ2-1; the match to TRBD2 covers 11 bases. Trimming cost V 3 bases and J 5 bases; bases outside gene matches: 3. The CDR3 has 15 residues. Germline V lookup: CDR1 LNHDA, CDR2 SQIVND (reference sequence). DNA for the CDR3: TGTGCCAGTAGTATCACTAGCGGGAGTCACAATGAGCAGTTCTTC. Its translation is CASSITSGSHNEQFF.

Here the CDR3 DNA reads TGTGCCAGCAGCTTGGGCAGTCAGGCTCGGGAGCTGAAGACCCAGTACTTC. Its translation is CASSLGSQARELKTQYF. The chain combines TRBV11-1 with TRBJ2-5, with D possibly TRBD2 on 6 matching bases. Germline CDR1 is SGHAT and CDR2 is FQDESV (reference sequence). Trimming pared 3 bases from V and 6 bases from J, leaving 23 bases between. The CDR3 length is 17 residues.

The V and J genes are TRBV5-1 and TRBJ2-7, with unresolved D. Trimming shortened V by 6 bases and J by 0 bases, and 7 bases separated the two germline ends. This CDR3 has 12 amino acids. Germline loops: CDR1 SGHRS, CDR2 YFSETQ. CDR3 amino acids: CASKSDSYEQYF. CDR3 in DNA: TGCGCCAGCAAGAGTGACTCCTACGAGCAGTACTTC. Drawing the rest from reference TRBV5-1 and TRBJ2-7, the complete variable domain is KAGVTQTPRYLIKTRGQQVTLSCSPISGHRSVSWYQQTPGQGLQFLFEYFSETQRNKGNFPGRFSGRQFSNSRSEMNVSTLELGDSALYLCASKSDSYEQYFGPGTRLTVT.

V usage is TRBV29-1 and J usage is TRBJ2-1; D is undetermined. With 1 base removed from V and 7 bases from J, the gap between germline ends came to 17 bases. This CDR3 is 15 amino acids long. CDR1 is SQVTM, CDR2 ANQGSEA, per germline. CDR3 loop: CSVEAYLTSGNEQFF. As DNA, the CDR3 is TGCAGCGTTGAAGCCTACCTCACTTCCGGGAATGAGCAGTTCTTC.

This clone was seen a single time. V is TRBV28 and J is TRBJ2-7, with D maybe TRBD1 (6 bases). The CDR3 totals 14 residues. Germline V lookup: CDR1 MDHEN, CDR2 SYDVKM. V was cut by 2 bases and J by 4 bases, with 12 bases left in between. CDR3 amino acids: CASSLRDTYYEQYF. The CDR3, as DNA: TGTGCCAGCAGTTTAAGGGACACCTATTACGAGCAGTACTTC.

This chain joins TRBV15 and TRBJ2-1; TRBD1 is a possible D gene (6 bases). From germline, CDR1 is LNHNV and CDR2 YYDKDF (reference sequence). CDR3 length: 16 amino acids. The V end was cut by 6 bases, the J end by 4 bases, with 19 bases between. CDR3 nucleotide sequence: TGTGCCACCAGTCTCCAGCCGGGACAAATATACAATGAGCAGTTCTTC. This gives the protein CATSLQPGQIYNEQFF.

The chain employs TRBV6-5 and TRBJ2-2, with D possibly being TRBD2 (5 bases). This CDR3 spans 15 amino acids. Germline-derived CDR1 and CDR2 are MNHEY and SVGAGI. Trimming removed 2 bases at V and 3 bases at J, with 10 bases between. CDR3 sequence (DNA): TGTGCCAGCAGTTACCGAGGGAGTCACACCGGGGAGCTGTTTTTT. This codes for CASSYRGSHTGELFF.

Notes on this clone: Other DNA sequences from this sample encode an identical CDR3 as well. The chain employs TRBV5-1 and TRBJ1-3, with 7 nucleotides matching TRBD1. The CDR3 is 14 residues long. In germline, CDR1 is SGHRS, CDR2 YFSETQ. V was pared by 2 bases and J by 2 bases, with 1 base of the junction left unmatched. CDR3 DNA sequence: TGCGCCAGCAGCTTAGACAGGGCTGGAAACACCATATATTTT. It specifies CASSLDRAGNTIYF. The variable domain in full, with the rest retrieved from reference TRBV5-1 and TRBJ1-3, is KAGVTQTPRYLIKTRGQQVTLSCSPISGHRSVSWYQQTPGQGLQFLFEYFSETQRNKGNFPGRFSGRQFSNSRSEMNVSTLELGDSALYLCASSLDRAGNTIYFGEGSWLTVV.

The rearrangement joins TRBV28 to TRBJ2-4; D might be TRBD2 (6 bases). From germline, CDR1 is MDHEN and CDR2 SYDVKM. The V end was cut by 4 bases, the J end by 3 bases, with 22 bases between. The CDR3 totals 18 residues. This chain's CDR3 is CASSYTSKSLGVKNIQYF. DNA for the CDR3: TGTGCCAGCAGTTACACTAGCAAAAGCTTGGGGGTCAAAAACATTCAGTACTTC.

For the CDR3, the DNA is TGTGCCAGCAGGAGAGGGGGCCTGAGTACTGAAGCTTTCTTT. It specifies CASRRGGLSTEAFF. The V and J genes are TRBV5-4 and TRBJ1-1, with 7 bases aligning to TRBD1. Germline CDR1 is SGHNT and CDR2 is YYREEE (reference sequence). J gave up 5 bases and V 5 bases, and 9 bases lay outside the gene matches. This CDR3 contains 14 residues.

V and J are TRBV7-9 and TRBJ1-3, with unresolved D. The CDR3 spans 16 residues. Germline-derived CDR1 and CDR2 are SEHNR and FQNEAQ (reference sequence). V gave up 0 bases and J gave up 1 base, with 10 bases separating them. CDR3 amino acids: CASSLAPTSSGNTIYF. In DNA form, the CDR3 reads TGTGCCAGCAGCTTAGCCCCGACATCTTCTGGAAACACCATATATTTT.

V is TRBV29-1 and J is TRBJ2-3, with D possibly being TRBD2 (5 bases). The CDR3 runs 13 residues. Trimming pared 4 bases from V and 0 bases from J, leaving 8 bases between. Per the germline V gene, CDR1 is SQVTM and CDR2 is ANQGSEA. The CDR3 region is CSVVRGSTDTQYF. The CDR3 nucleotides read TGCAGCGTTGTTAGAGGGAGCACAGATACGCAGTATTTT.

The chain couples TRBV13 to TRBJ1-1; no clear D. The CDR3 totals 12 residues. Trimming removed 5 bases from V and 6 bases from J, with 10 bases in between. Germline V gene sequence: CDR1 PRHDT, CDR2 FYEKMQ (reference sequence). The CDR3 here is CASSPHGSEAFF. The CDR3 nucleotides read TGTGCCAGCAGCCCCCACGGGTCTGAAGCTTTCTTT.

This clone was seen a single time. The chain has TRBV4-2 and TRBJ2-7; the D gene is possibly TRBD2 (5 bases). V shed 4 bases and J shed 5 bases, with 15 bases lying between them. This CDR3 comprises 14 residues. Germline CDR1 is LGHNA and CDR2 is YNFKEQ. Here the CDR3 reads CASSPWSGSNEQYF. The CDR3 DNA reads as TGTGCCAGCAGCCCCTGGAGCGGCTCGAACGAGCAGTACTTC.

The chain uses TRBV28 and TRBJ1-2; D ambiguous. Trimming pared 3 bases from V and 6 bases from J, leaving 11 bases between. Germline V CDR1 and CDR2: MDHEN, SYDVKM. The CDR3 runs 13 residues. CDR3 coding DNA: TGTGCCAGCAGTTTCACTTTCCTTAATGGCTACACCTTC. Amino acid sequence: CASSFTFLNGYTF.

The J gene is TRBJ1-5, the V gene TRBV5-6; 8 bases fit TRBD1. In germline, CDR1 is SGHDT, CDR2 YYEEEE. This CDR3 is 15 amino acids long. Losses at the gene ends were 5 bases for V and 4 bases for J; bases not matched to a gene: 8. CDR3 in amino acids: CASSPGQGRNQPQHF. In nucleotides, the CDR3 is TGTGCCAGCAGTCCCGGACAGGGCAGGAATCAGCCCCAGCATTTT.

This chain uses TRBV19 with TRBJ1-1; D unresolved. This CDR3 contains 13 residues. Germline V CDR1 and CDR2: LNHDA, SQIVND (reference sequence). The V and J ends lost 6 bases and 6 bases respectively, with 14 bases between them. DNA for the CDR3: TGTGCCAGTAGCCTACGAGGAGGTGCTGAAGCTTTCTTT. Protein: CASSLRGGAEAFF.

V gene TRBV10-3 combines with J gene TRBJ1-5; D is uncertain. The V end lost 10 bases, the J end lost 2 bases, and 18 bases lay between the germline ends. The CDR3 has 15 amino acids. The germline V gene has CDR1 ENHRY and CDR2 SYGVKD. CDR3 DNA sequence: TGTGCCAGCTGCGAGAACCCGTTGGGCAATCAGCCCCAGCATTTT. This gives the protein CASCENPLGNQPQHF.

The rearrangement links TRBV19 to TRBJ2-1, with 8 bases that match TRBD2. Germline CDR1 LNHDA, CDR2 SQIVND (reference sequence). The CDR3 has 14 amino acids. The junction had 5 bases not matched to a gene; V was cut back by 0 bases and J by 10 bases. Written as DNA, the CDR3 is TGTGCCAGTAGTATAGATCACGGACTAGCAGAGCAGTTCTTC. It translates to CASSIDHGLAEQFF.

This sequence joins TRBV6-5 and TRBJ2-7, with D possibly TRBD2 on 6 matching bases. The CDR3 totals 11 residues. V was clipped by 9 bases and J by 6 bases, with 12 bases between them. Per the germline V gene, CDR1 is MNHEY and CDR2 is SVGAGI. CDR3 residues: CASGQGGEQYF. CDR3 nucleotide sequence: TGTGCCAGTGGGCAGGGAGGCGAGCAGTACTTC.

This clone was counted a few times. The V gene is TRBV7-9, the J gene TRBJ2-6; 10 positions agree with TRBD1. The CDR3 totals 17 residues. Germline V gives CDR1 SEHNR, CDR2 FQNEAQ (reference sequence). V dropped 1 base and J dropped 3; count of bases not matched to a gene: 3. The CDR3 DNA reads TGTGCCAGCAGCTTAGGGGACAGGGGCGATGGGGCCAACGTCCTGACTTTC. Its translation: CASSLGDRGDGANVLTF.

The V gene is TRBV6-5, the J gene TRBJ2-1; TRBD2 might be the D (5 bases). V was shortened by 3 bases and J by 6 bases, with 12 bases between the two germline ends. Germline values: CDR1 MNHEY, CDR2 SVGAGI. This CDR3 is built from 14 residues. The CDR3 reads CASSYRRVANEQFF. In DNA form, the CDR3 reads TGTGCCAGCAGTTATAGGCGGGTGGCCAATGAGCAGTTCTTC.